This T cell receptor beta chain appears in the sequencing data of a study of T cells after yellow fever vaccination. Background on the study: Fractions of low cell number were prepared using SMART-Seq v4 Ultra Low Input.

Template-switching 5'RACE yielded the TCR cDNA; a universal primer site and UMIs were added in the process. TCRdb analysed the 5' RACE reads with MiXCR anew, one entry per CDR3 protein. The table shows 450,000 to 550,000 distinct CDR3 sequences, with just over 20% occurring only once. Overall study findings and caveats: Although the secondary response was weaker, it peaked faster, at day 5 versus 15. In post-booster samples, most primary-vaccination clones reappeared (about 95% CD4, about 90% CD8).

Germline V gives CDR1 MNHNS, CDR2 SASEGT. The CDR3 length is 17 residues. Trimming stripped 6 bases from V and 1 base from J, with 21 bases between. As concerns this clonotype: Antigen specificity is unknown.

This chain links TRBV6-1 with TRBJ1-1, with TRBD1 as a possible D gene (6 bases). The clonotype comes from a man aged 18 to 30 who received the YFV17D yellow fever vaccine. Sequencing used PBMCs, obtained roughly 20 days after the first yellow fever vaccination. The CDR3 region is CASSRLGGGPGNTEAFF. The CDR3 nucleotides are TGTGCCAGCAGCCGCCTTGGGGGCGGGCCAGGGAACACTGAAGCTTTCTTT.